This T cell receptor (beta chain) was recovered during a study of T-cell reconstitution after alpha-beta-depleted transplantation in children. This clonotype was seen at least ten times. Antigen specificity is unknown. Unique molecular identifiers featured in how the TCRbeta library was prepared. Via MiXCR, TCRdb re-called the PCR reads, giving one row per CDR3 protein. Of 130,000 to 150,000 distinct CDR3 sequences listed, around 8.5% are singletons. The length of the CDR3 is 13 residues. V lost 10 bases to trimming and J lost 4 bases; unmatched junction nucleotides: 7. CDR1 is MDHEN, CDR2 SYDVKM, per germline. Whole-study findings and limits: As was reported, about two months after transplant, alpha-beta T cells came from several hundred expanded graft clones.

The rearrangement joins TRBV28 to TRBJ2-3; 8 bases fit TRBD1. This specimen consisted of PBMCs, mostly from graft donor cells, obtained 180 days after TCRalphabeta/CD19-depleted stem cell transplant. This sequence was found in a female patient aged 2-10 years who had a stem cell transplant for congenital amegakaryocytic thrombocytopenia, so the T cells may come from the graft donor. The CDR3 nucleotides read TGTGCCAATACCCGGACAGGGTCAGATACGCAGTATTTT. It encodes CANTRTGSDTQYF.